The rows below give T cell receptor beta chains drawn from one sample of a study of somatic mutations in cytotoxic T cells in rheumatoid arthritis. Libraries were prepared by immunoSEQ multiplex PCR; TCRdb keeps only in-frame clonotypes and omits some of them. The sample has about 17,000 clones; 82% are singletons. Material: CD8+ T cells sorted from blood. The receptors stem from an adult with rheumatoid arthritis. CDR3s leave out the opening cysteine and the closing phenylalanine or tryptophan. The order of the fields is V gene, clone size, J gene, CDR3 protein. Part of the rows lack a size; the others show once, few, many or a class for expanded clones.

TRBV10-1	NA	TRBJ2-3	ASRPFTQY
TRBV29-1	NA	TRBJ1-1	SGIGVETEAF
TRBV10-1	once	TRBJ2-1	ASSEYREVSAGRLYNEQF
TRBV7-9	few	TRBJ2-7	ASRPGLDAYEQY
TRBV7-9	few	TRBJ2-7	ASSSRVRPYEQY
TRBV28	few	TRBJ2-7	ASSPPLDEQY
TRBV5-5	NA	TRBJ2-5	ASRIATETQY
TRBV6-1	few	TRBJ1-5	ASSEPGYGQPQH
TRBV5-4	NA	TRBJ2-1	ASRHGEEQF
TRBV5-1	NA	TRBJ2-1	ASSAGDYNEQF
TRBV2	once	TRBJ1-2	ASSVGPRDRGPQGGYT
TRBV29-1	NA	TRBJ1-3	SVGAGGSGGNTIY
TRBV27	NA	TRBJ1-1	ASSFAGGNTEAF
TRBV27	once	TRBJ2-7	ASSFLGYEQY
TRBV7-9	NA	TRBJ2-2	ASSLGGRTGELF
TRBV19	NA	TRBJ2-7	ASSPKLFSYEQY
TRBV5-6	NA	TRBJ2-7	ASSLAPAEQY
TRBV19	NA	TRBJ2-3	ASNQGISTDTQY
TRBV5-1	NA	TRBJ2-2	ASSSGPSTGELF
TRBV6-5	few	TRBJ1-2	ASSYSPGSNYGYT
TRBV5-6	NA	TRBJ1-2	ASSERTGDGYT
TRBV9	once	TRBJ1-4	ASSGQGAYEKLF
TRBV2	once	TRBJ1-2	ASSEGRGYT
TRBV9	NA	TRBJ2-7	ASSLGGTSGYEQY
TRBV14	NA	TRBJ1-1	ASSQVAGAWTEAF
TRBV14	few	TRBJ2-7	ASSQVLMREQY
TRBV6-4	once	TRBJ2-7	ASSVATGRNYEQY
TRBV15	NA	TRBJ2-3	ATRGWGQPKPSTDTQY
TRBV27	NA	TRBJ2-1	ASSFSTRLGFNEQF
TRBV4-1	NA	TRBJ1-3	ASSQDSQSSGNTIY
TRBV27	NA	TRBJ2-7	ASSPGQGLSYEQY
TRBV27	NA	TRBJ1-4	ASSLTWTGGEKLF
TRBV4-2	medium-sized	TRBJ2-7	ASSPGSSYEQY
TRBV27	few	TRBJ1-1	ASRTVGTEAF
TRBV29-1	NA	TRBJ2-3	SAPRGHSTDTQY
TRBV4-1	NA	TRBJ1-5	ASSQVVSWTGSNQPQH
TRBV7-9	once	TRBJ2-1	ASSFSPPRSYNEQF
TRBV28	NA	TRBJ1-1	ASTGQGSEAF
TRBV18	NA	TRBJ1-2	ASSPPGGDYGYT
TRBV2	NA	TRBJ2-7	ANRVRPSPYEQY
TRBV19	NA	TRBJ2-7	ASSFMTAYEQY
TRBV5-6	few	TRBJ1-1	ASSLGLEAF